These 15 T cell receptor beta chains came from one sample sequenced in a study of response to subunit inactivated influenza vaccine. TCRdb re-called the RT-PCR reads through MiXCR, storing one row per CDR3 protein. The sample holds about 540,000 distinct CDR3 sequences, roughly 23% seen once. These data were also reused for a study on T cells expressing NK-cell markers. From that study: A 5'RACE template switching approach incorporating UMIs was used to make TCR beta cDNA.

The sample consisted of CD4+ T cells sorted from PBMCs, taken approximately 12 days after vaccination. These receptors came from a man aged 45 to 65 who received an inactivated influenza vaccine.

A few counts support this clonotype. The rearrangement links TRBV4-2 to TRBJ2-6, with D hard to call. Germline assignment: CDR1 LGHNA and CDR2 YNFKEQ. The V gene lost 0 bases and the J gene lost 1 base, with 10 bases spanning the gap. The CDR3 is made up of 17 amino acids. The CDR3 is CASSQDVSGSGANVLTF. In nucleotides, the CDR3 is TGTGCCAGCAGCCAAGACGTATCCGGGTCTGGGGCCAACGTCCTGACTTTC.

This rearrangement joins TRBV6-1 to TRBJ2-3; 8 positions agree with TRBD2. The germline CDR1 and CDR2 sequences are MNHNS and SASEGT. V shed 7 bases, J shed 9 bases, and the junction held 15 bases outside the gene matches. The CDR3 consists of 15 residues. This CDR3 is CASTKGGTSSRTQYF. CDR3 nucleotide sequence: TGTGCCAGCACCAAAGGGGGGACTAGTTCTCGAACGCAGTATTTT.

This clonotype was observed a handful of times. The chain employs TRBV12-3 or TRBV12-4 and TRBJ1-2; TRBD1 matches at 10 bases. The CDR3 covers 17 residues. With V trimmed by 4 bases and J by 0 bases, 8 bases remained unmatched. CDR3 residues: CASSSYGQGGTNYGYTF. The CDR3 DNA follows: TGTGCCAGCAGTTCCTATGGACAGGGGGGAACTAACTATGGCTACACCTTC.

The chain carries TRBV7-2 and TRBJ2-7; weak D call: TRBD1 (6 bases). Germline values: CDR1 SGHTA, CDR2 FQGNSA. The germline V and J ends were trimmed by 1 base and 5 bases, with 18 bases remaining between them. This CDR3 is 16 amino acids long. Here the CDR3 reads CASSLGGTGKANEQYF. The CDR3 coding sequence is TGTGCCAGCAGCTTAGGCGGAACAGGGAAGGCCAACGAGCAGTACTTC.

The rearrangement links TRBV21-1 to TRBJ2-3; the D call in the table, TRBD2, was not verified against the DNA. TRBV21-1 is an annotated pseudogene. The CDR3 totals 16 residues. The CDR3 sequence: CASSKDSGRFTDTQYF. The CDR3 nucleotides read TGTGCCAGCAGCAAAGATAGCGGGAGGTTCACAGATACGCAGTATTTT.

This clonotype came up a few times. This rearrangement joins TRBV5-1 to TRBJ1-6; the match to TRBD1 covers 8 bases. V shed 7 bases and J 10 bases; nucleotides not matched to a gene: 10. CDR1 and CDR2 (germline): SGHRS, YFSETQ. The CDR3 extends over 14 amino acids. This CDR3 reads CASPLTGEGSPLHF. The CDR3 nucleotides are TGCGCCAGCCCGTTGACAGGGGAAGGATCACCCCTCCACTTT.

The J gene is TRBJ1-2, the V gene TRBV19, with D perhaps matching TRBD1 (5 bases). CDR1 LNHDA and CDR2 SQIVND come from the germline V gene (reference sequence). The CDR3 is 12 residues long. Trimming pared 10 bases from V and 2 bases from J, leaving 11 bases between. This CDR3 is CATTGRNYGYTF. In DNA, the CDR3 is TGTGCCACCACGGGACGGAACTATGGCTACACCTTC. Complete variable domain (other parts from reference TRBV19 and TRBJ1-2): DGGITQSPKYLFRKEGQNVTLSCEQNLNHDAMYWYRQDPGQGLRLIYYSQIVNDFQKGDIAEGYSVSREKKESFPLTVTSAQKNPTAFYLCATTGRNYGYTFGSGTRLTVV.

About this clonotype: One junction end does not reproduce the germline sequence, and a read error may be involved. The chain uses TRBV7-9 and TRBJ2-3; the D is unclear. The CDR3 is 13 amino acids. Germline CDR1 and CDR2: SEHNR and FQNEAQ (reference sequence). The CDR3 here is CASSLESSGPKNF. CDR3 nucleotides: TGTGCCAGCAGCTTAGAGAGTTCCGGCCCCAAGAATTTT.

The chain uses TRBV10-3 and TRBJ1-4; 9 nucleotides align to TRBD1. Losses at the gene ends were 3 bases for V and 1 base for J; bases not matched to a gene: 3. Germline CDR1 is ENHRY and CDR2 is SYGVKD. The CDR3 length is 16 residues. The CDR3 region has the DNA TGTGCCATCAGTGACCGGGACAGGGAAACTAATGAAAAACTGTTTTTT. It encodes CAISDRDRETNEKLFF.

The rearrangement uses TRBV6-1 and TRBJ1-1; no clear D. CDR1 is MNHNS, CDR2 SASEGT, per germline. The CDR3 contains 13 residues. V dropped 5 bases and J dropped 5 bases, with 12 bases sitting between them. CDR3 residues: CASSLASETEAFF. CDR3 nucleotide sequence: TGTGCCAGCAGTCTGGCTTCGGAAACTGAAGCTTTCTTT.

In this sample, this clonotype turned up a few times. This chain joins TRBV11-1 and TRBJ2-5, with 9 bases fitting TRBD2. V lost 5 bases to trimming and J lost 5 bases; unmatched junction nucleotides: 18. Germline V lookup: CDR1 SGHAT, CDR2 FQDESV (reference sequence). The CDR3 sequence is 18 residues long. The CDR3 DNA sequence: TGTGCCAGCAGCCGTGCAAAATCCGGGACTAGCAGTCGGGAGACCCAGTACTTC. This encodes CASSRAKSGTSSRETQYF.

This clonotype showed up just a few times. The genes are TRBV3-1 and TRBJ2-4, with TRBD2 identical over 7 bases. V gave up 0 bases and J gave up 5 bases; unmatched junction bases: 4. CDR1 and CDR2 from the germline V gene are LGHDT and YNNKEL (reference sequence). The CDR3 is 15 residues long. CDR3 residues: CASSQDGLAENIQYF. For the CDR3, the DNA is TGTGCCAGCAGCCAAGATGGTCTAGCGGAAAACATTCAGTACTTC.

This chain links TRBV12-3 or TRBV12-4 with TRBJ2-4, with TRBD1 matching over 7 bases. J lost 6 bases, V lost 6 bases, and 8 bases had no gene match. The CDR3 has 14 residues. The CDR3 nucleotides read TGTGCCAGCAGGGAACAGGGGCCGGGAAACATTCAGTACTTC. The encoded protein is CASREQGPGNIQYF.

This clonotype was recorded a few times. The genes are TRBV7-8 and TRBJ2-5; 12 bases are a match to TRBD2. Unmatched junction bases numbered 10, after V lost 5 bases and J lost 0 bases. The CDR3 length is 18 residues. Germline lookup yields CDR1 SGHVS and CDR2 FQNEAQ. This chain's CDR3 is CASSPRLAGEPYQETQYF. Here the CDR3 DNA reads TGTGCCAGCAGCCCCAGACTAGCGGGGGAACCGTACCAAGAGACCCAGTACTTC.

This clonotype was counted between two and nine times. The chain recombines TRBV12-3 or TRBV12-4 with TRBJ2-1, with TRBD2 as a possible D gene (6 bases). The CDR3 covers 16 residues. Trimming took off 6 bases at V and 1 base at J, with 16 bases between the two ends. The CDR3 sequence: CASSPDPGGSYNEQFF. DNA of the CDR3: TGTGCCAGCAGCCCAGACCCCGGAGGGTCCTACAATGAGCAGTTCTTC.